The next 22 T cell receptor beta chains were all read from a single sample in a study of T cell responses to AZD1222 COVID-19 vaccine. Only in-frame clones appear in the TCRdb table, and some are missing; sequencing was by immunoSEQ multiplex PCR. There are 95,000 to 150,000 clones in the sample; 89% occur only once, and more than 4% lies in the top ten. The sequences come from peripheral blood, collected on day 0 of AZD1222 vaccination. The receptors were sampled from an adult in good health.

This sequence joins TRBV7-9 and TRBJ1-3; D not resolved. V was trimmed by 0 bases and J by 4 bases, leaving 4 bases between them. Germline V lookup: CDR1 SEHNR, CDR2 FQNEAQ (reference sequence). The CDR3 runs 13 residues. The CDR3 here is CASSLAGGNTIYF. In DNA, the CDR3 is TGTGCCAGCAGCTTAGCGGGGGGAAACACCATATATTTT.

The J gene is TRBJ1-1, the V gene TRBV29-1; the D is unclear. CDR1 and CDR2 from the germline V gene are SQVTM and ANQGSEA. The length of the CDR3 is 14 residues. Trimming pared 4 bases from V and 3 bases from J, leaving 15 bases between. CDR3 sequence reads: CSVVGQREDTEAFF. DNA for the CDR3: TGCAGCGTTGTAGGTCAGCGTGAGGACACTGAAGCTTTCTTT.

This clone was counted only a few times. CDR3 residues: CASSLGGWGDSPLHF. The CDR3 region has the DNA TGTGCCAGCAGCTTAGGGGGATGGGGGGATTCACCCCTCCACTTT. The chain carries TRBV7-9 and TRBJ1-6, with a weak D call TRBD1 (5 bases). The CDR3 loop spans 15 amino acids. The V gene's germline CDR1 is SEHNR and CDR2 FQNEAQ (reference sequence). V lost 1 base and J lost 8, with 12 bases in between.

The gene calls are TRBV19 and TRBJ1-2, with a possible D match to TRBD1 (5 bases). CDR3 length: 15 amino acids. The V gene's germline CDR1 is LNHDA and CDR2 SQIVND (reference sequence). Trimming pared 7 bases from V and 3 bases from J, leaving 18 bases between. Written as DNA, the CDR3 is TGTGCCAGTACCCCAGACCGGGGCAGGGACTATGGCTACACCTTC. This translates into CASTPDRGRDYGYTF.

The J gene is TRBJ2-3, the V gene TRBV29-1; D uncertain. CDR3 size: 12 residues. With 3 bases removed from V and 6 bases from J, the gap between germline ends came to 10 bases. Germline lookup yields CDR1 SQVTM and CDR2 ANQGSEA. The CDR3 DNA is TGCAGCGTTGATGGTGATACCGATACGCAGTATTTT. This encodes CSVDGDTDTQYF.

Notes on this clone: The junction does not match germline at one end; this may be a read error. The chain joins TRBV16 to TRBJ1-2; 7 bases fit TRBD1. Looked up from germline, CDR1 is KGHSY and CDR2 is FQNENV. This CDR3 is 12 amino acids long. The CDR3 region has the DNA TGTGCCAGCAGCCAATCCGGCAGGACAGGAGGCTTC. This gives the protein CASSQSGRTGGF.

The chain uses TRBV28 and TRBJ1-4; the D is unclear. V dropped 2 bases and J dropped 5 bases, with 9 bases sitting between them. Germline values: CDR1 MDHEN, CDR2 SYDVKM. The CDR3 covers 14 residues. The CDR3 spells CASSLEGLNEKLFF. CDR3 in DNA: TGTGCCAGCAGTTTAGAAGGGTTAAATGAAAAACTGTTTTTT.

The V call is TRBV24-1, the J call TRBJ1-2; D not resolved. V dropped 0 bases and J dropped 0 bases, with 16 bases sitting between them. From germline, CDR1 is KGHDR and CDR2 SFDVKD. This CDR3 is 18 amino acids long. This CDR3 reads CATSDLWGHPTANYGYTF. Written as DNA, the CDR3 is TGTGCCACCAGTGATTTGTGGGGTCACCCGACCGCTAACTATGGCTACACCTTC.

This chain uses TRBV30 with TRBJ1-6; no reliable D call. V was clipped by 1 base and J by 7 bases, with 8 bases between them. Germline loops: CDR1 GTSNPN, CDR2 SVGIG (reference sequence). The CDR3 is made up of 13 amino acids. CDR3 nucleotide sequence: TGTGCCTGGAGTGGGACTGCCAATTCACCCCTCCACTTT. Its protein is CAWSGTANSPLHF.

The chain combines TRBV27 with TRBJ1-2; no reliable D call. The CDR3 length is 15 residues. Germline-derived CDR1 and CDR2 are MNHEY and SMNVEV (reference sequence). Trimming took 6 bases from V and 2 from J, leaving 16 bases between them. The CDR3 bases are TGTGCCAGCAGCTTAGAAGCAGGCAGGAACTATGGCTACACCTTC. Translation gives CASSLEAGRNYGYTF.

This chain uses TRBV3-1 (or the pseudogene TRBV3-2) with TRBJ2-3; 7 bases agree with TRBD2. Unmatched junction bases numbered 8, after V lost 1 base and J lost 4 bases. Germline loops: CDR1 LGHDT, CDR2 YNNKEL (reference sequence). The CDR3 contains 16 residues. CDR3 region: CASSQGWTSLADTQYF. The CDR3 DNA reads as TGTGCCAGCAGCCAAGGGTGGACTAGTTTGGCAGATACGCAGTATTTT.

CDR3 DNA: TGCGCCAGCAGCTTGGCGGCCCTGGGTAATTCACCCCTCCACTTT. Residues: CASSLAALGNSPLHF. The gene calls are TRBV5-1 and TRBJ1-6, with no clear D. From germline, CDR1 is SGHRS and CDR2 YFSETQ. The length of the CDR3 is 15 residues. The germline V and J ends were trimmed by 0 bases and 6 bases, with 10 bases remaining between them.

The CDR3 sequence: CASSFQGYGGGYTF. The CDR3 DNA sequence: TGTGCCAGCAGCTTCCAGGGGTACGGTGGTGGCTACACCTTC. The chain couples TRBV11-2 to TRBJ1-2; D might be TRBD1 (6 bases). The germline gives CDR1 SGHAT, CDR2 FQNNGV. The length of the CDR3 is 14 residues. Between the trimmed V and J ends, which lost 3 bases and 7 bases, there was a span of 15 bases.

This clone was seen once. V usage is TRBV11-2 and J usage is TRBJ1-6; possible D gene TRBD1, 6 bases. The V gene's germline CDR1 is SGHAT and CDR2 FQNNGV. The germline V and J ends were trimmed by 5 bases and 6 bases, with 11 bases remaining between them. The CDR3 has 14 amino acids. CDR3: CASSPGGSNSPLHF. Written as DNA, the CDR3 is TGTGCCAGCAGCCCCGGGGGCAGTAATTCACCCCTCCACTTT. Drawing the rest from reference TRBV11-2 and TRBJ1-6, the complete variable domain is EAGVAQSPRYKIIEKRQSVAFWCNPISGHATLYWYQQILGQGPKLLIQFQNNGVVDDSQLPKDRFSAERLKGVDSTLKIQPAKLEDSAVYLCASSPGGSNSPLHFGNGTRLTVT.

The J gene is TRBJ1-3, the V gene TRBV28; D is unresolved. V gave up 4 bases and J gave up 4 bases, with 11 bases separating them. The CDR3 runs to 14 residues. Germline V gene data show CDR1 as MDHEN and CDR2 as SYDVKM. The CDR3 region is CASSSSGQGNTIYF. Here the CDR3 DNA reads TGTGCCAGCAGTTCGAGCGGGCAGGGAAACACCATATATTTT.

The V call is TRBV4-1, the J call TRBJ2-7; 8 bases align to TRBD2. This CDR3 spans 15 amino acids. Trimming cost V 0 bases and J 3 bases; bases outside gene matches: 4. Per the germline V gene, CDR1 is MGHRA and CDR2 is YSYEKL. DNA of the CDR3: TGCGCCAGCAGCCAAGATCTTACTAGCGGCTACGAGCAGTACTTC. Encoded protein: CASSQDLTSGYEQYF.

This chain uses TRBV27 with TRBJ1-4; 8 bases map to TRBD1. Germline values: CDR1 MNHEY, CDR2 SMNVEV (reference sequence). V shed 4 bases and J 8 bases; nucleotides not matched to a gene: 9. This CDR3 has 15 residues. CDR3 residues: CASSSPGTGQEKLFF. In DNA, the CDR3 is TGTGCCAGCAGTTCCCCCGGGACAGGCCAAGAAAAACTGTTTTTT. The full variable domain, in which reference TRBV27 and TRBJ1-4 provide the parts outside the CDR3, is EAQVTQNPRYLITVTGKKLTVTCSQNMNHEYMSWYRQDPGLGLRQIYYSMNVEVTDKGDVPEGYKVSRKEKRNFPLILESPSPNQTSLYFCASSSPGTGQEKLFFGSGTQLSVL.

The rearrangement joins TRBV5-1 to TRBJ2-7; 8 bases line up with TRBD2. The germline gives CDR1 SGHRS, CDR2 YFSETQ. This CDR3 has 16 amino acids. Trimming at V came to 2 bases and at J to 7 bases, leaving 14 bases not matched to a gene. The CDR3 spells CASSFYSGASALEQYF. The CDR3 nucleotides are TGCGCCAGCAGCTTTTATAGCGGGGCCTCCGCCTTGGAGCAGTACTTC. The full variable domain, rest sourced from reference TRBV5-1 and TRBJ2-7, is KAGVTQTPRYLIKTRGQQVTLSCSPISGHRSVSWYQQTPGQGLQFLFEYFSETQRNKGNFPGRFSGRQFSNSRSEMNVSTLELGDSALYLCASSFYSGASALEQYFGPGTRLTVT.

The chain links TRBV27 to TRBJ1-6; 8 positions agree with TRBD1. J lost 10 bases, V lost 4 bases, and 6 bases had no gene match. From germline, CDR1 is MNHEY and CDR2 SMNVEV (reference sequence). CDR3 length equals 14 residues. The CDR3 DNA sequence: TGTGCCAGCAGTTGGACAGGGTCGGGGTCACCCCTCCACTTT. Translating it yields CASSWTGSGSPLHF.

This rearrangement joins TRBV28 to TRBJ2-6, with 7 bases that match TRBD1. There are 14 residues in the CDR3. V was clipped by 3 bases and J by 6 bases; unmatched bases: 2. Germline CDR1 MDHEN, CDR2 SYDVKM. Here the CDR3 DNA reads TGTGCCAGCAGTTTCCAGGGGGTGGCCAACGTCCTGACTTTC. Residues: CASSFQGVANVLTF.

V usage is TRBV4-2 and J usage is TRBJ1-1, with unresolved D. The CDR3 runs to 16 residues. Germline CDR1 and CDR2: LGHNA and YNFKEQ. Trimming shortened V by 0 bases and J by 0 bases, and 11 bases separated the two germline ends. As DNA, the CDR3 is TGTGCCAGCAGCCAAGATTTACCCAGACTGAACACTGAAGCTTTCTTT. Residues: CASSQDLPRLNTEAFF.

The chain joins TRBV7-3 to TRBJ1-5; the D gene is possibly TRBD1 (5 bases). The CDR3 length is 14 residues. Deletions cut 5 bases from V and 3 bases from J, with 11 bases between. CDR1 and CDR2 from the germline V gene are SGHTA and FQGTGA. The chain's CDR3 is CASSRGVPNQPQHF. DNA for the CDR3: TGTGCCAGCAGCCGAGGGGTCCCCAATCAGCCCCAGCATTTT. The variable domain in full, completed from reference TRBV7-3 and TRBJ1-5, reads GAGVSQTPSNKVTEKGKYVELRCDPISGHTALYWYRQSLGQGPEFLIYFQGTGAADDSGLPNDRFFAVRPEGSVSTLKIQRTERGDSAVYLCASSRGVPNQPQHFGDGTRLSIL.